This TCR beta chain was identified in a study of T cells expressing NK-cell markers. Study findings and constraints: NKG2C+ dominant clonotype frequencies in 6 or 7 donors were 1.0-7.0% of CD8+ T cells. Expanded NKG2C+ T cell clones were not confirmed as HCMV-specific.

The CDR3 spans 15 residues. Germline CDR1 DFQATT, CDR2 SNEGSKA (reference sequence). Concerning this clonotype itself: Its antigen is not known.

As the method of synthesis, 5'RACE template switching with UMIs yielded TCR beta cDNA. TCRdb re-called the 5' RACE reads and catalogs CDR3 proteins one per entry, DNA excluded. Its clone listing holds 200,000 to 300,000 distinct CDR3 sequences. The source material was blood T cells: a sorted CD56 or NKG2C T cell subset, CD4+ or CD8+ T cells, or bulk PBMC T cells (not recorded which). The source of this sequence is a woman between 18 and 69 years old in good health. This chain connects TRBV20-1 to TRBJ2-3; lacking DNA, the TRBD1 call made by TCRdb goes unchecked. This chain's CDR3 is CSARDLRQGADTQYF.